This note documents a single T cell receptor beta chain sequence. These data come from a study of blood T cell repertoires in COVID-19. Background on the study: Sample material is recorded as cDNA or gDNA derived from T cells, B-cell-depleted T cells, or PBMCs.

Trimming took 4 bases from V and 6 from J, leaving 16 bases between them. The CDR3 is 15 amino acids. From germline, CDR1 is SEHNR and CDR2 FQNEAQ (reference sequence). Under the authors' procedure: By means of reference gene primer amplification, nucleated cell counts were estimated. Produced via immunoSEQ multiplex PCR; TCRdb's table is partial and in-frame only. V, J and clone size are those of that table, while D and trimming were read from the DNA. The data hold 200,000 or so clones, with about 85% observed a single time. This clonotype was obtained from a man under 40 who had recovered from COVID-19. Sequencing was performed on PBMCs or T cells enriched from blood (not recorded which). The genes are TRBV7-9 and TRBJ2-1; D might be TRBD2 (5 bases). The CDR3 is CASSSQGLAGNEQFF. In DNA form, the CDR3 reads TGTGCCAGCAGCTCTCAAGGCCTTGCGGGCAATGAGCAGTTCTTC.